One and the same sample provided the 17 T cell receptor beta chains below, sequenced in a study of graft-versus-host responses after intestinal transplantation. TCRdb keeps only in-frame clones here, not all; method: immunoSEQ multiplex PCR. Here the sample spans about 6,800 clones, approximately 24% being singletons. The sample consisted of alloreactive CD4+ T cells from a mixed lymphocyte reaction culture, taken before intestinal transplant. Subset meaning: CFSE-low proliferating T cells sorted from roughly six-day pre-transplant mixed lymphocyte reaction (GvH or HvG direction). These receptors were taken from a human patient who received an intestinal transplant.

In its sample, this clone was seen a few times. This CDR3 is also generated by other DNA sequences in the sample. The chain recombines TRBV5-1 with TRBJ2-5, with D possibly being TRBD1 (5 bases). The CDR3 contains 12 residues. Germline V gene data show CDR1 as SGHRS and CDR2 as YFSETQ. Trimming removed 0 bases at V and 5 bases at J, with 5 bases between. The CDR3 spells CASSLDRETQYF. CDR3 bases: TGCGCCAGCAGCTTGGACAGGGAGACCCAGTACTTC.

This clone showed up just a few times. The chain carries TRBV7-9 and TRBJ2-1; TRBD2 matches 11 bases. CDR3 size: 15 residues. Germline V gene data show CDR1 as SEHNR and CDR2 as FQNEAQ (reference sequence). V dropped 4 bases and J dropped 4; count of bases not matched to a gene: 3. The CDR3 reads CASSSGLAEYNEQFF. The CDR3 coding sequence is TGTGCCAGCAGCTCGGGACTAGCGGAATACAATGAGCAGTTCTTC.

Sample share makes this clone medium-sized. The CDR3 DNA reads TGTGCCAGCAGCCGAACGGGGGGCTCCTACGAGCAGTACTTC. It codes for CASSRTGGSYEQYF. The gene calls are TRBV7-2 and TRBJ2-7; TRBD2 aligns across 7 bases. The CDR3 is made up of 14 amino acids. The germline V gene has CDR1 SGHTA and CDR2 FQGNSA. J gave up 0 bases and V 5 bases, and 4 bases lay outside the gene matches.

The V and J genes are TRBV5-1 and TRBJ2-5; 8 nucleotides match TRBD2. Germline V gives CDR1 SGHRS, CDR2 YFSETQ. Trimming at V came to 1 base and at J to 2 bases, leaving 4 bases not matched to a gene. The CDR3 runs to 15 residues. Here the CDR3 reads CASSLPSGLQETQYF. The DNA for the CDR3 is TGCGCCAGCAGCTTGCCTAGCGGGCTACAAGAGACCCAGTACTTC.

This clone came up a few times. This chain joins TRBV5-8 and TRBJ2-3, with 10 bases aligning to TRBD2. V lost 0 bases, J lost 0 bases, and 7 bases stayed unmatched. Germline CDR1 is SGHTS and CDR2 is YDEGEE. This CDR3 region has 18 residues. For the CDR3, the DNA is TGTGCCAGCAGCTTGGGGCGGACTAGCGGCCTTAGCACAGATACGCAGTATTTT. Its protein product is CASSLGRTSGLSTDTQYF.

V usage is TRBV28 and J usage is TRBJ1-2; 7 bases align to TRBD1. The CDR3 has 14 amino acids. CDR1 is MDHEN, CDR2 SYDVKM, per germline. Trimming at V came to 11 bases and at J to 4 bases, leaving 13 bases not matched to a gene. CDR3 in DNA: TGTGCCTCGTCTCCCTCACAGGGGCGCTATGGCTACACCTTC. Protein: CASSPSQGRYGYTF.

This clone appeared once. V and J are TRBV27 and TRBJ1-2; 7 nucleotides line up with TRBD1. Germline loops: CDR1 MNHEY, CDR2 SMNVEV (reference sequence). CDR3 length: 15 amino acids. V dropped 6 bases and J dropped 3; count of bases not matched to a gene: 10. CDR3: CASRTLGGADYGYTF. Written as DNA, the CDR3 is TGTGCCAGCAGAACTCTAGGGGGCGCGGACTATGGCTACACCTTC.

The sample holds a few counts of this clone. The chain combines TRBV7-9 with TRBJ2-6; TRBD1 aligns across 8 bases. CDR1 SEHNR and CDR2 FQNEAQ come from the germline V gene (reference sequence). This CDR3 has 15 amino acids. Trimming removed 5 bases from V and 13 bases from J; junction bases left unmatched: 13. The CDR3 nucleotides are TGTGCCAGCAGCGCTCCGGGACAGGCGGTATCTGTCCTGACTTTC. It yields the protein CASSAPGQAVSVLTF. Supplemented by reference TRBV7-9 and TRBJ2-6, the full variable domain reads DTGVSQNPRHKITKRGQNVTFRCDPISEHNRLYWYRQTLGQGPEFLTYFQNEAQLEKSRLLSDRFSAERPKGSFSTLEIQRTEQGDSAMYLCASSAPGQAVSVLTFGAGSRLTVL.

The CDR3 reads CASSGWGGNQPQHF. The DNA of the CDR3 is TGTGCCAGCAGTGGGTGGGGAGGGAATCAGCCCCAGCATTTT. The chain joins TRBV6-1 to TRBJ1-5; no clear D. Germline-derived CDR1 and CDR2 are MNHNS and SASEGT. Trimming removed 4 bases at V and 4 bases at J, with 11 bases between. CDR3 length equals 14 residues.

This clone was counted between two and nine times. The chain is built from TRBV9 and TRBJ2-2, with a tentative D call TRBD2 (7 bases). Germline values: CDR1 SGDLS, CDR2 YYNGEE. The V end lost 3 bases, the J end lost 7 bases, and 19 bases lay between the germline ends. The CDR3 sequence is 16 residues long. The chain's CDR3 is CASSAWGGARGGELFF. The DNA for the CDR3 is TGTGCCAGCAGCGCCTGGGGGGGGGCGCGCGGCGGGGAGCTGTTTTTT.

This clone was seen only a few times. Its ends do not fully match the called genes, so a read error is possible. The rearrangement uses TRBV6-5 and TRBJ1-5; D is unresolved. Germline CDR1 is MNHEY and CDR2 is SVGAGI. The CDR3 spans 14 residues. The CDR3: CAISEVHSNQPQHF. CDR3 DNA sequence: TGTGCCATCAGTGAGGTCCATAGCAATCAGCCCCAGCATTTT.

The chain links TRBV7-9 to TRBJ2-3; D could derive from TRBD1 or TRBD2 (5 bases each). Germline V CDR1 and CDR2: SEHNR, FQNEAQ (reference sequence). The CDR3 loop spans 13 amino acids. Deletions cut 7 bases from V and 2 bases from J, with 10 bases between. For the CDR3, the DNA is TGTGCCAGCACCCGAGGGGACACAGATACGCAGTATTTT. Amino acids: CASTRGDTDTQYF.

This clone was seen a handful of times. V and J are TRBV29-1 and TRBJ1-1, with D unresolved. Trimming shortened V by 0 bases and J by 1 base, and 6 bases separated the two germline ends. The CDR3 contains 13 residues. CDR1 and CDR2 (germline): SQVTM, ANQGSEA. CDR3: CSVEERGNTEAFF. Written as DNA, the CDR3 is TGCAGCGTTGAAGAGCGGGGGAACACTGAAGCTTTCTTT. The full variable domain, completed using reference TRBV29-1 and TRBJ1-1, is SAVISQKPSRDICQRGTSLTIQCQVDSQVTMMFWYRQQPGQSLTLIATANQGSEATYESGFVIDKFPISRPNLTFSTLTVSNMSPEDSSIYLCSVEERGNTEAFFGQGTRLTVV.

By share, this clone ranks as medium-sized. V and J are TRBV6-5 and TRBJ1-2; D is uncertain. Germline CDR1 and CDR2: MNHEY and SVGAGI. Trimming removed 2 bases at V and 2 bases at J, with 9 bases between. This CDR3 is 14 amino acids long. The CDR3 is CASSYLGSNYGYTF. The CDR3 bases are TGTGCCAGCAGTTACCTGGGCTCCAACTATGGCTACACCTTC.

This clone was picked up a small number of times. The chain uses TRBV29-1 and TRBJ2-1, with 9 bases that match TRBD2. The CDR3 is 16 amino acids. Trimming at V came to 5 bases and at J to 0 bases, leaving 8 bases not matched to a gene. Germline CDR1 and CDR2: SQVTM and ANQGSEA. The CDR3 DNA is TGCAGCGTTTCCTACCCTAGCGGGATCTCCTACAATGAGCAGTTCTTC. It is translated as CSVSYPSGISYNEQFF.

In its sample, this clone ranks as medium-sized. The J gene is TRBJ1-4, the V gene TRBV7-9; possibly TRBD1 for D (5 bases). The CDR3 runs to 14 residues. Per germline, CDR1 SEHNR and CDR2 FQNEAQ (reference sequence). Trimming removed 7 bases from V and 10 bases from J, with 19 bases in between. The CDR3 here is CASTTRGGVSKLFF. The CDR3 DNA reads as TGTGCCAGCACAACCCGGGGGGGGGTTTCAAAACTGTTTTTT. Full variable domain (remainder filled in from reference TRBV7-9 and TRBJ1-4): DTGVSQNPRHKITKRGQNVTFRCDPISEHNRLYWYRQTLGQGPEFLTYFQNEAQLEKSRLLSDRFSAERPKGSFSTLEIQRTEQGDSAMYLCASTTRGGVSKLFFGSGTQLSVL.

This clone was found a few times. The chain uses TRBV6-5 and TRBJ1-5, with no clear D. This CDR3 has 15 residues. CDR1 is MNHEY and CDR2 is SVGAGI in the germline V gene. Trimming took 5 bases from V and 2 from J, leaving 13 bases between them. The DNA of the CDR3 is TGTGCCAGCAGTGCCGACATGGTTGGCAATCAGCCCCAGCATTTT. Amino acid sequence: CASSADMVGNQPQHF.